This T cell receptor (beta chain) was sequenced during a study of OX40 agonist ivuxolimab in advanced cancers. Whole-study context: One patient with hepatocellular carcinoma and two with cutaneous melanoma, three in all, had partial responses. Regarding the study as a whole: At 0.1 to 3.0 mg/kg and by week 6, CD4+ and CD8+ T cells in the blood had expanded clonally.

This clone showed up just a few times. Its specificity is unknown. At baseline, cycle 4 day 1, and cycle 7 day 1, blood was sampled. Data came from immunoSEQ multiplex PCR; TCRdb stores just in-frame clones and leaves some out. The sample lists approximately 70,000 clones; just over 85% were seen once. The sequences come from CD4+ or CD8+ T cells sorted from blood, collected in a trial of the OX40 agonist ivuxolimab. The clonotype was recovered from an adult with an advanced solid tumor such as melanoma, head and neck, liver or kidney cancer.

The CDR3 DNA reads TGTGCCAGCAGCTTAATTACAGGGTATTCACCCCTCCACTTT. It specifies CASSLITGYSPLHF. The chain combines TRBV7-9 with TRBJ1-6; a possible D gene is TRBD1 (6 bases). Per the germline V gene, CDR1 is SEHNR and CDR2 is FQNEAQ (reference sequence). CDR3 size: 14 residues. V was shortened by 2 bases and J by 8 bases, with 10 bases between the two germline ends. The whole variable domain, remainder taken from reference TRBV7-9 and TRBJ1-6, is DTGVSQNPRHKITKRGQNVTFRCDPISEHNRLYWYRQTLGQGPEFLTYFQNEAQLEKSRLLSDRFSAERPKGSFSTLEIQRTEQGDSAMYLCASSLITGYSPLHFGNGTRLTVT.